The text below deals with one T cell receptor beta chain. The source of the sample is a study of T cell responses to AZD1222 COVID-19 vaccine. Clones were read by immunoSEQ multiplex PCR, and TCRdb kept only the in-frame ones, dropping some. The sample has roughly 81,000 clones, around 86% seen once. Material: peripheral blood, obtained on day 0 of AZD1222 vaccination. The sequence came from an adult in good health.

The CDR3 is CASSVSPNSYNEQFF. DNA for the CDR3: TGTGCCAGCAGCGTATCCCCAAACTCCTACAATGAGCAGTTCTTC. The chain recombines TRBV9 with TRBJ2-1; D gene ambiguous. V was clipped by 1 base and J by 0 bases, with 8 bases between them. This CDR3 has 15 amino acids. CDR1 and CDR2 (germline): SGDLS, YYNGEE. Full variable domain (remainder filled in from reference TRBV9 and TRBJ2-1): DSGVTQTPKHLITATGQRVTLRCSPRSGDLSVYWYQQSLDQGLQFLIQYYNGEERAKGNILERFSAQQFPDLHSELNLSSLELGDSALYFCASSVSPNSYNEQFFGPGTRLTVL.